This TCR beta chain was found in a study of chemoradiotherapy in HPV16-positive cancers. Sequencing used immunoSEQ multiplex PCR; TCRdb keeps in-frame clones, though not all of them. The data contain some 14,000 clones, roughly 71% of them singletons. The CDR3 runs to 14 residues. CDR1 and CDR2 from the germline V gene are SGDLS and YYNGEE. V lost 4 bases, J lost 10 bases, and 15 bases lay in between. The chain uses TRBV9 and TRBJ1-6; D is unresolved. The clonotype comes from a human donor with HPV-associated anogenital cancer. The specimen was collected from a patient who underwent chemoradiotherapy. The CDR3 sequence is CASSQKGFESPLHF. In nucleotides, the CDR3 is TGTGCCAGCAGCCAAAAGGGATTTGAATCACCCCTCCACTTT.